The 26 T cell receptor beta chains below all came from one sample that was sequenced in a study of response to subunit inactivated influenza vaccine. One entry per CDR3 protein results from TCRdb running MiXCR on the RT-PCR reads. The repertoire consists of about 180,000 distinct CDR3 sequences, with around a tenth occurring once and the leading ten covering 11%. The sample here was non-naive T cells sorted from PBMCs, taken on the day of vaccination. These receptor sequences come from a man in his fifties or sixties who received an inactivated influenza vaccine.

This clonotype was counted a few times. The V gene is TRBV18, the J gene TRBJ2-2; the match to TRBD2 covers 8 bases. This CDR3 has 16 residues. V lost 5 bases to trimming and J lost 4 bases; unmatched junction nucleotides: 9. Germline CDR1 KGHSH, CDR2 LQKENI. In DNA form, the CDR3 reads TGTGCCAGCTCATCATCTAGCGGGCGAGGCACCGGGGAGCTGTTTTTT. Its translation is CASSSSSGRGTGELFF.

This clonotype was detected a few times. For the CDR3, the DNA is TGTGCCAGTAGTGTACTAGCGGGGGATGACAATGAGCAGTTCTTC. Its translation: CASSVLAGDDNEQFF. V usage is TRBV19 and J usage is TRBJ2-1, with 11 bases fitting TRBD2. The CDR3 is 15 residues long. J lost 5 bases, V lost 5 bases, and 5 bases had no gene match. The germline V gene has CDR1 LNHDA and CDR2 SQIVND (reference sequence). The whole variable domain, remainder taken from reference TRBV19 and TRBJ2-1, is DGGITQSPKYLFRKEGQNVTLSCEQNLNHDAMYWYRQDPGQGLRLIYYSQIVNDFQKGDIAEGYSVSREKKESFPLTVTSAQKNPTAFYLCASSVLAGDDNEQFFGPGTRLTVL.

V usage is TRBV29-1 and J usage is TRBJ2-1; TRBD2 might be the D (7 bases). There are 16 residues in the CDR3. V gave up 4 bases and J gave up 2 bases, with 18 bases separating them. The germline V gene has CDR1 SQVTM and CDR2 ANQGSEA. For the CDR3, the DNA is TGCAGCGTTGGGATAAGGGGGACTACCACCTACAATGAGCAGTTCTTC. Protein: CSVGIRGTTTYNEQFF.

This clonotype was seen a handful of times. The chain couples TRBV5-5 to TRBJ1-4; no clear D. The CDR3 covers 15 residues. Germline loops: CDR1 SGHKS, CDR2 YYEKEE (reference sequence). Trimming removed 3 bases from V and 8 bases from J, with 17 bases in between. The CDR3 protein is CASSSASRTAEKLFF. DNA for the CDR3: TGTGCCAGCAGCTCAGCTTCGAGGACGGCCGAAAAACTGTTTTTT.

This clonotype was recorded many times. The chain recombines TRBV12-3 or TRBV12-4 with TRBJ1-2; 8 bases match TRBD1. V was clipped by 5 bases and J by 7 bases; unmatched bases: 6. The CDR3 has 13 residues. The CDR3 bases are TGTGCCAGCAGTGACTACAGGGGGACTGGCTACACCTTC. Translation: CASSDYRGTGYTF.

This clonotype was picked up a small number of times. V gene TRBV27 combines with J gene TRBJ2-3, with 7 bases lining up with TRBD1. V lost 3 bases and J lost 2; bases outside the gene matches: 5. The CDR3 runs to 15 residues. Germline lookup yields CDR1 MNHEY and CDR2 SMNVEV (reference sequence). The CDR3 DNA follows: TGTGCCAGCAGTTTTATCGGGACAGCCACAGATACGCAGTATTTT. Translated, it gives CASSFIGTATDTQYF.

The chain couples TRBV29-1 to TRBJ2-1; 11 nucleotides line up with TRBD1. Germline assignment: CDR1 SQVTM and CDR2 ANQGSEA. Trimming at V came to 5 bases and at J to 4 bases, leaving 4 bases not matched to a gene. The CDR3 is made up of 14 amino acids. CDR3 DNA: TGCAGCGTTAATCGGGACAGGGGGTACAATGAGCAGTTCTTC. Translated, it gives CSVNRDRGYNEQFF.

Only a few counts were recorded for this clonotype. The V gene is TRBV3-1, the J gene TRBJ1-1, with 7 bases matching TRBD1. Germline values: CDR1 LGHDT, CDR2 YNNKEL (reference sequence). The CDR3 totals 13 residues. V lost 4 bases to trimming and J lost 7 bases; unmatched junction nucleotides: 6. The CDR3 DNA sequence: TGTGCCAGCAGCCCCTTTCGACAGGGTGAAGCTTTCTTT. Its translation is CASSPFRQGEAFF.

This clonotype has a count of ten or more. One end of the junction is discordant with germline, which a read error may explain. The chain employs TRBV7-7 and TRBJ2-5; D is ambiguous. Germline V gene sequence: CDR1 SSHAT, CDR2 FNYEAQ (reference sequence). The CDR3 has 13 amino acids. Here the CDR3 DNA reads TGTGCTAGCAGCTCTTTAGTGTTGGAGACCCAGTACTTC. This translates into CASSSLVLETQYF.

The chain combines TRBV20-1 with TRBJ1-1, with TRBD1 as a possible D gene (6 bases). The CDR3 has 14 residues. Between the trimmed V and J ends, which lost 5 bases and 0 bases, there was a span of 13 bases. Looked up from germline, CDR1 is DFQATT and CDR2 is SNEGSKA (reference sequence). For the CDR3, the DNA is TGCAGTGCTCCCCGGGACAACATGAACACTGAAGCTTTCTTT. This codes for CSAPRDNMNTEAFF.

This clonotype was counted between two and nine times. This chain uses TRBV6-5 with TRBJ1-1, with TRBD1 matching over 11 bases. J lost 1 base, V lost 2 bases, and 3 bases had no gene match. The CDR3 has 16 amino acids. Germline-derived CDR1 and CDR2 are MNHEY and SVGAGI. Here the CDR3 reads CASSYTGTGGNTEAFF. DNA for the CDR3: TGTGCCAGCAGTTACACGGGGACAGGGGGGAACACTGAAGCTTTCTTT.

The rearrangement joins TRBV7-2 to TRBJ2-5, with TRBD1 matching 7 bases. CDR1 is SGHTA and CDR2 is FQGNSA in the germline V gene. Losses at the gene ends were 1 base for V and 6 bases for J; bases not matched to a gene: 11. CDR3 size: 16 residues. In nucleotides, the CDR3 is TGTGCCAGCAGCTTAGTGAGGGGGCCCTTAGGAAAGACCCAGTACTTC. Encoded protein: CASSLVRGPLGKTQYF.

This clonotype has a count of ten or more. The chain links TRBV29-1 to TRBJ2-2, with 11 bases matching TRBD1. The trim removed 3 bases at V and 5 bases at J, leaving 5 bases unmatched. CDR1 is SQVTM and CDR2 is ANQGSEA in the germline V gene. The CDR3 length is 15 residues. CDR3 coding DNA: TGCAGCGTTGACGGGGACAGGGGGGGGACCGGGGAGCTGTTTTTT. This gives the protein CSVDGDRGGTGELFF.

This clonotype showed up many times. This chain links TRBV4-1 with TRBJ1-2; possible D gene TRBD1, 6 bases. This CDR3 is built from 15 residues. CDR1 MGHRA and CDR2 YSYEKL come from the germline V gene. The germline V and J ends were trimmed by 3 bases and 1 base, with 12 bases remaining between them. The CDR3 sequence is CASSHTGRLNYGYTF. The CDR3 bases are TGCGCCAGCAGCCATACAGGGAGACTTAACTATGGCTACACCTTC.

This clonotype showed up many times. This rearrangement joins TRBV11-2 to TRBJ2-7; D might be TRBD1 (7 bases). The ends were cut back, 4 bases at V and 7 bases at J, with 17 bases in the middle. This CDR3 is 14 amino acids long. Germline CDR1 reads SGHAT; CDR2 reads FQNNGV. CDR3 DNA: TGTGCCAGCAGCTCCCCTCAGGGGGGTGGAGAGCAGTACTTC. Translation: CASSSPQGGGEQYF.

This clonotype has a handful of counts. This sequence joins TRBV20-1 and TRBJ2-2; 10 positions agree with TRBD1. The trim removed 5 bases at V and 4 bases at J, leaving 7 bases unmatched. The CDR3 loop spans 15 amino acids. Germline lookup yields CDR1 DFQATT and CDR2 SNEGSKA (reference sequence). The CDR3 loop is CSARQGANPTGELFF. CDR3 DNA sequence: TGCAGTGCTCGACAGGGGGCTAACCCCACCGGGGAGCTGTTTTTT.

V gene TRBV12-3 or TRBV12-4 combines with J gene TRBJ2-7; possible D gene TRBD1, 5 bases. The CDR3 is 14 amino acids. Trimming cost V 2 bases and J 6 bases, with 14 bases left between them. CDR3 region: CASSLSAGWSEQYF. For the CDR3, the DNA is TGTGCCAGCAGTTTATCGGCAGGGTGGAGCGAGCAGTACTTC.

This clonotype showed up many times. CDR3 protein: CASSLDNPGLTEAFF. CDR3 DNA: TGTGCCAGCAGTTTAGACAACCCGGGGCTTACTGAAGCTTTCTTT. This sequence joins TRBV12-3 or TRBV12-4 and TRBJ1-1; tentative D call: TRBD1 (5 bases). This CDR3 comprises 15 residues. Deletions cut 1 base from V and 5 bases from J, with 14 bases between.

Notes on this clonotype: Possible read error: a much larger clone is one base away. The CDR3 is CASSPWNTGELFF. Written as DNA, the CDR3 is TGCGCCAGCAGCCCATGGAACACCGGGGAGCTGTTTTTT. V usage is TRBV4-1 and J usage is TRBJ2-2, with unresolved D. Trimming took off 4 bases at V and 1 base at J, with 4 bases between the two ends. The CDR3 consists of 13 residues. Per the germline V gene, CDR1 is MGHRA and CDR2 is YSYEKL.

The chain uses TRBV3-1 and TRBJ2-3, with D uncertain. Trimming shortened V by 2 bases and J by 6 bases, and 15 bases separated the two germline ends. CDR1 is LGHDT and CDR2 is YNNKEL in the germline V gene (reference sequence). The CDR3 is 15 residues long. This chain's CDR3 is CASSQQPDLTDTQYF. CDR3 DNA: TGTGCCAGCAGCCAACAGCCCGACTTAACGGATACGCAGTATTTT.

The genes are TRBV5-5 and TRBJ1-1; D unclear. The CDR3 covers 11 residues. Germline V gene lookup returns CDR1 SGHKS and CDR2 YYEKEE (reference sequence). The V gene lost 3 bases and the J gene lost 8 bases, with 8 bases spanning the gap. CDR3 sequence: CASSWQTEAFF. The CDR3 region has the DNA TGTGCCAGCAGCTGGCAGACCGAAGCTTTCTTT.

The V and J genes are TRBV27 and TRBJ1-4; 10 bases match TRBD1. Looked up from germline, CDR1 is MNHEY and CDR2 is SMNVEV (reference sequence). The CDR3 consists of 14 residues. After removal of 4 bases from V and 7 bases from J, the junction contained 3 bases not matched to a gene. The CDR3 spells CASSWTGGLEKLFF. In DNA form, the CDR3 reads TGTGCCAGCAGTTGGACAGGGGGTCTTGAAAAACTGTTTTTT.

The gene calls are TRBV28 and TRBJ1-4; 11 nucleotides agree with TRBD1. CDR1 and CDR2 (germline): MDHEN, SYDVKM. The CDR3 loop spans 16 amino acids. V lost 7 bases, J lost 8 bases, and 12 bases stayed unmatched. The CDR3 nucleotides read TGTGCCAGCACCAACACCCGGGGACAGGGGGGGGAAAAACTGTTTTTT. Translation: CASTNTRGQGGEKLFF. Filled out from reference TRBV28 and TRBJ1-4, the complete variable domain reads DVKVTQSSRYLVKRTGEKVFLECVQDMDHENMFWYRQDPGLGLRLIYFSYDVKMKEKGDIPEGYSVSREKKERFSLILESASTNQTSMYLCASTNTRGQGGEKLFFGSGTQLSVL.

This clonotype was recorded at least ten times. The gene calls are TRBV5-6 and TRBJ2-7; weak D call: TRBD1 (7 bases). Germline V gene lookup returns CDR1 SGHDT and CDR2 YYEEEE. V was clipped by 1 base and J by 2 bases, with 13 bases between them. The CDR3 consists of 15 residues. CDR3 nucleotide sequence: TGTGCCAGCAGCTTGAGACAGGGAGGTGCCTACGAGCAGTACTTC. As protein: CASSLRQGGAYEQYF.

The chain recombines TRBV7-8 with TRBJ2-3; 8 bases fit TRBD2. The J segment lost 3 bases and the V segment lost 5 bases, leaving 13 bases of the junction unmatched. The CDR3 extends over 17 amino acids. Germline loops: CDR1 SGHVS, CDR2 FQNEAQ. In DNA form, the CDR3 reads TGTGCCAGCAGCCCCGCGGGGGGTCGGGCGGGGACAGATACGCAGTATTTT. Encoded protein: CASSPAGGRAGTDTQYF.

The chain couples TRBV28 to TRBJ2-5, with a tentative D call TRBD2 (6 bases). The germline gives CDR1 MDHEN, CDR2 SYDVKM. This CDR3 region has 13 residues. V lost 6 bases and J lost 5, with 13 bases in between. The CDR3 sequence is CASSRTIRETQYF. The DNA for the CDR3 is TGTGCCAGCAGCCGGACTATTCGGGAGACCCAGTACTTC.